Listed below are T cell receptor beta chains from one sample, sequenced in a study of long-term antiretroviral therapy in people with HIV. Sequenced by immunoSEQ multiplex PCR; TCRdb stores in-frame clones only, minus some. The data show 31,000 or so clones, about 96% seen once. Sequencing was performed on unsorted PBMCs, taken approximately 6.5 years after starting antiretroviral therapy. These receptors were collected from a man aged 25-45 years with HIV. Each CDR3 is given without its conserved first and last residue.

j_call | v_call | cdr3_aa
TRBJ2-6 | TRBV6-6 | VTGLSGANVLT
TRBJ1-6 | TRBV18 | ASSPRQVESTLH
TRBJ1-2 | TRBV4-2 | ASSGLQGNYGYT
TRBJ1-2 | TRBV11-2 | ASRLDVERPYGYT
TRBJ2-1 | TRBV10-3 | ATSERGSSGSYNEQF
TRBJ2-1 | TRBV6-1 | ASTIISGGAHEQF
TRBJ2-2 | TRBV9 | ASSVWGGVGELF
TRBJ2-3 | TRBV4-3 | ASSSTGTDTQY
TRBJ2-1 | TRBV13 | ASSSLGQGAGEQF
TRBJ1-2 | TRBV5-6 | ASSLDRREGHGYT
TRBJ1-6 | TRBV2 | ASLEVVGRDSPLH
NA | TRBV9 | ASSVVAGAGYEQY
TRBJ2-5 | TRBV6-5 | ASSRGGAETQY
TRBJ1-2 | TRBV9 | ASSAGTSNYGYT
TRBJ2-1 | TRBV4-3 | ASSQEASGGYNEQF
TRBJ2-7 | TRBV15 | ATSRDVGQTYEQY
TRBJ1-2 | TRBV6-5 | ASRNSVSNYGYT
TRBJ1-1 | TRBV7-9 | ASSPIATGMGNEAF
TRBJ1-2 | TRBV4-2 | ASSQDRMEGNGYT
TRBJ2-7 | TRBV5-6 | ASSLLYRDPYEQY
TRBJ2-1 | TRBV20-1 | SARHGNEQF
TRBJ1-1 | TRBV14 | ASSHLNTEAF
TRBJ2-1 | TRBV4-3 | ASSREVLLGRNEQF
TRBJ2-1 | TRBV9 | ASSVLAYNEQF
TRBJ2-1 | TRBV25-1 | ASARRGFNNEQF
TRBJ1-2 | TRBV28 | ASRTSDRFSYGYT
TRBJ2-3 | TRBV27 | ASSSGLGEITDTQY
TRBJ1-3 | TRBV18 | ASSPATGRFGNTIY
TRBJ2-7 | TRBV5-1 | ASSLEPSGSYEQY
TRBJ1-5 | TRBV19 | ASTNRGGTGHQPQH
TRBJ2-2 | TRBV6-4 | ASRAFGGTGELF
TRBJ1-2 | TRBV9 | ASSYTGDYGYT
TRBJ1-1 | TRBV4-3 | ASSSGVLNTEAF
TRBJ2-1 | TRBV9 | AIAALRDTRSESFYNEQF
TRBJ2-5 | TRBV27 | ASSFRGLETQY
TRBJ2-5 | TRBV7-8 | ASSRISRSETQY
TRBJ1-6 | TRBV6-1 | ASSDRWGENSPLH
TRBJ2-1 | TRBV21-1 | ASSLSRGIRGTAIEVNEQF
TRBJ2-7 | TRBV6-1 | ASSEDGVWDAYEQY
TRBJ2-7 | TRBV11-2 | ASTPSSYEQY
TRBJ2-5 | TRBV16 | ASSLLPGQGRAGRETQY
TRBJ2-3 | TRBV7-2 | ASRPTRAPRDTQY
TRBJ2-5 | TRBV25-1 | ASSGIGETQY
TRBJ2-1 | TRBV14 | ASSPGTDNEQF
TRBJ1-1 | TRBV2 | ASMDSTEAF
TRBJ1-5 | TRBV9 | ASSLFPGGNQPQH
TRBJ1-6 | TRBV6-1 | ASSGGTGLSPLH
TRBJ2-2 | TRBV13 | ASSYPGQGAGELF
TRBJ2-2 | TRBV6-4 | ASSSGGDRNTGELF